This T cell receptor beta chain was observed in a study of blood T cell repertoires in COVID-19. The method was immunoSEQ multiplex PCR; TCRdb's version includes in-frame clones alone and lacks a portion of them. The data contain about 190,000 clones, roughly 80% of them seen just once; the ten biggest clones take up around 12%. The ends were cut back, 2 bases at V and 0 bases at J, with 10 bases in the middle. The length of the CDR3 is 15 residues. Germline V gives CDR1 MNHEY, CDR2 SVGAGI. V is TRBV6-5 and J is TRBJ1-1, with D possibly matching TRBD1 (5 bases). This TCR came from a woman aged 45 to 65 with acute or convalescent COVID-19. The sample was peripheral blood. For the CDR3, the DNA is TGTGCCAGCAGTTACCTCCAGGGCTTGAACACTGAAGCTTTCTTT. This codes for CASSYLQGLNTEAFF.